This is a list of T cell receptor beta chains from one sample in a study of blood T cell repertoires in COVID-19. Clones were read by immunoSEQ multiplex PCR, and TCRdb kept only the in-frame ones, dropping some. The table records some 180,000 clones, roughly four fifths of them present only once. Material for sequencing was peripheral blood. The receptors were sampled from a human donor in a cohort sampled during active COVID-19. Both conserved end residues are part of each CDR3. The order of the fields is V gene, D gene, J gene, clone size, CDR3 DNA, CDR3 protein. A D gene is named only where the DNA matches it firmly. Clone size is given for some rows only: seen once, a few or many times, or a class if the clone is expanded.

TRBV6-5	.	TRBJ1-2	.	TGTGCCAGCAGCTACATTGCAGGCAACGATGGCTACACCTTC	CASSYIAGNDGYTF
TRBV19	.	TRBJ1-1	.	TGTGCCAGTAGTGTATCGGGACAAAACCGTGCTTTCTTT	CASSVSGQNRAFF
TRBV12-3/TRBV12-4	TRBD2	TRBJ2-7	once	TGTGCCAGCAGCCGGGGGGGGGAGCAGTACTTC	CASSRGGEQYF
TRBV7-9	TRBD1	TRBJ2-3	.	TGTGCCAGCAGCTTAACTTCTTACAGGGGGCCTCCAACGGCAGATACGCAGTATTTT	CASSLTSYRGPPTADTQYF
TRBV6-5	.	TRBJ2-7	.	TGTGCCAGCAGTTACGGGTCCAGCGTTCCCTCCTACGAGCAGTACTTC	CASSYGSSVPSYEQYF
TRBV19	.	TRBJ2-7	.	TGTGCCAGTAGTATAGCGGCAGGGCCCTACGAGCAGTACTTC	CASSIAAGPYEQYF
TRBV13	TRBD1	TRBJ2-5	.	TGTGCCAGCAGCATCCAGGGGGCAGCCCAGTACTTC	CASSIQGAAQYF
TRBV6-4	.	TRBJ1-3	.	TGTGCCAGCACCGAAGACAGGACGAGCTCTGGAAACACCATATATTTT	CASTEDRTSSGNTIYF
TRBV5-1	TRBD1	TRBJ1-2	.	TGCGCCACCACGACAGGGGGCGGGACTGGCTACACCTTC	CATTTGGGTGYTF
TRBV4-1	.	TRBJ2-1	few	TGCGCCAGCAGCCAAGAGAAGAGCTCCTACAATGAGCAGTTCTTC	CASSQEKSSYNEQFF
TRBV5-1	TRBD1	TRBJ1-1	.	TGCGCCAGCAGCTTCCTGGAGGGGGCGGCTGAAGCTTTCTTT	CASSFLEGAAEAFF
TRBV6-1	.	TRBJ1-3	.	TGTGCCAGCAGTGAATGGGGGGTAGGGCAGGGAAACACCATATATTTT	CASSEWGVGQGNTIYF
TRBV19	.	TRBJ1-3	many	TGTGCCAGTACCTCCCGCGAAAGGGGCTATGGAAACACCATATATTTT	CASTSRERGYGNTIYF
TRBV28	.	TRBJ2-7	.	TGTGCCAGCAGTTTAGAAGGGGACGAGCAGTACTTC	CASSLEGDEQYF
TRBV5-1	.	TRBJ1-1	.	TGCGCCAGCAGCTTTTACGGTTCTTTGAACACTGAAGCTTTCTTT	CASSFYGSLNTEAFF
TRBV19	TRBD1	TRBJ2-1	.	TGTGCCAGTAGTATCGGGACAGGGGAAGGGAATGAGCAGTTCTTC	CASSIGTGEGNEQFF
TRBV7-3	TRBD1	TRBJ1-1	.	TGTGCCAGCAGCCTCCGGGACAGTCCCAACACTGAAGCTTTCTTT	CASSLRDSPNTEAFF
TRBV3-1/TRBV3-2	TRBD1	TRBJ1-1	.	TGTGCCAGCAGCCTAACAGGGGGCACTATGAACACTGAAGCTTTCTTT	CASSLTGGTMNTEAFF
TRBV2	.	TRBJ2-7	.	TGTGCCAGCAGTTTCGGAGCAGGGGACGAGCAGTACTTC	CASSFGAGDEQYF
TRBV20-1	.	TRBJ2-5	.	TGCAGTGCAGCCAGGGGAGAGACCCAGTACTTC	CSAARGETQYF
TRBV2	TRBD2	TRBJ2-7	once	TGTGCCACAGGACTAGCGGGGGCCAGAGAAGTCTACGAGCAGTACTTC	CATGLAGAREVYEQYF
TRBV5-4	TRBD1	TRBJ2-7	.	TGTGCCAGCAGCTTAGCCGGGACAGGGGCTGTCGAGCAGTACTTC	CASSLAGTGAVEQYF
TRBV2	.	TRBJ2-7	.	TGTGCCAGCAGAAAGATCGGGTACGAGCAGTACTTC	CASRKIGYEQYF
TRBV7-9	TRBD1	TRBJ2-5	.	TGTGCCAGCAGCTTGTCTCACAGGGGCCAGACCCAGTACTTC	CASSLSHRGQTQYF
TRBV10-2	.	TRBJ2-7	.	TGCGCCAGCAGAACCGGGACAAGGAGTTACGAGCAGTACTTC	CASRTGTRSYEQYF
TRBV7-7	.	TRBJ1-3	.	TGTGCCAGCAGCTTAGCTAAATCTTTGTCTGGAAACACCATATATTTT	CASSLAKSLSGNTIYF
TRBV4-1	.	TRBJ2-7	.	TGCGCCAGCAGCCCTGGGCCAGGCTACGAGCAGTACTTC	CASSPGPGYEQYF
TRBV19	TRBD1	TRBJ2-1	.	TGTGCCAGTAGTATACTGCCGAGACAGGGCACCGATGAGCAGTTCTTC	CASSILPRQGTDEQFF
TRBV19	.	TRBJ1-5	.	TGTGCCAGTAGAAAAGGGGGAGAGGATCAGCCCCAGCATTTT	CASRKGGEDQPQHF
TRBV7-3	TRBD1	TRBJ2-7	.	TGTGCCAGCAGCCAGGAGACAGGGAGTAACGCAGTGCAGTACTTC	CASSQETGSNAVQYF
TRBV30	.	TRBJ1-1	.	TGTGCCTGGAGTGTAAAGGGGGACACTGAAGCTTTCTTT	CAWSVKGDTEAFF
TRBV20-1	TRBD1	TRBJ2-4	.	TGCAGTGCTAGTCGACAGGGGGAGGCCAAAAACATTCAGTACTTC	CSASRQGEAKNIQYF
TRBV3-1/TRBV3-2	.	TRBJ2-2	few	TGTGCCAGCAGCCCTCAGGGTCACCGCGAAGCAGAGCTGTTTTTT	CASSPQGHREAELFF
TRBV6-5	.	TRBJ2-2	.	TGTGCCAGCAGTATGGATCGGACTTCTTCCGGGGAGCTGTTTTTT	CASSMDRTSSGELFF
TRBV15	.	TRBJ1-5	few	TGTGCCACCAGCAGAGATGGGAGGTATCAGCCCCAGCATTTT	CATSRDGRYQPQHF
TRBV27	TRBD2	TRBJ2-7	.	TGTGCCAGCAGTTTGGCGGGGGGGGGAGAGCAGTACTTC	CASSLAGGGEQYF
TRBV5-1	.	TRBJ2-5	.	TGCGCCAGCAGCTCTAACCAAGAGACCCAGTACTTC	CASSSNQETQYF
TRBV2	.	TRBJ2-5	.	TGTGCCAGCAGTGTAGGACAGCAAGAGACCCAGTACTTC	CASSVGQQETQYF
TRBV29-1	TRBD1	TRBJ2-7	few	TGCAGCGTTGCCCCCCCCGGGACAGGGGGGTACGAGCAGTACTTC	CSVAPPGTGGYEQYF
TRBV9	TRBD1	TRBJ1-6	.	TGTGCCAGCAGCGTAGATATACCGGGGGACAGTTATAATTCACCCCTCCACTTT	CASSVDIPGDSYNSPLHF
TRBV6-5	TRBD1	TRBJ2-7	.	TGTGCCAGCAGTTACCTCCCAACGGACAGGGAGGACGAGCAGTACTTC	CASSYLPTDREDEQYF
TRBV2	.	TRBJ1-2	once	TGTGCCAGCCCCACGCTAAGAGACACCCTTTTGTCAAAGTATGGCTACACCTTC	CASPTLRDTLLSKYGYTF
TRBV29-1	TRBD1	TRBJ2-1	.	TGCAGCGCCTCCCCCGGGACAGTCCCTTACAATGAGCAGTTCTTC	CSASPGTVPYNEQFF
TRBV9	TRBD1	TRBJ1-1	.	TGTGCCAGCAGCGGAGGGACAGCGAACACTGAAGCTTTCTTT	CASSGGTANTEAFF
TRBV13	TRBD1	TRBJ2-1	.	TGTGCCAGCAGCTCGGACAGGGGGTCCTACAATGAGCAGTTCTTC	CASSSDRGSYNEQFF
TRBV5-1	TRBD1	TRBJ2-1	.	TGCGCCAGCAGTCACCAGGGGGTCGTCTCCTACAATGAGCAGTTCTTC	CASSHQGVVSYNEQFF
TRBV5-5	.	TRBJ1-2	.	TGTGCCAGCAGCCCGGGAGTCGGGAGCGGATATGGCTACACCTTC	CASSPGVGSGYGYTF
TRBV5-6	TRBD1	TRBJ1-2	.	TGTGCCAGCAGCTTAGCCGGGACAGAACAGCTTCTGTATGGCTACACCTTC	CASSLAGTEQLLYGYTF
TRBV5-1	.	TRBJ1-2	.	TGCGCCAGCAGCGAAACAGGGAACTATGGCTACACCTTC	CASSETGNYGYTF
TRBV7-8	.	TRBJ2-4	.	TGTGCCAGCACCGGAGGGACCGTCAAAAACATTCAGTACTTC	CASTGGTVKNIQYF